The TCR beta chain under discussion was sequenced for a study of shared clonotypes between healthy human individuals. TCRdb's copy holds only in-frame clones and misses some; the assay was immunoSEQ multiplex PCR. The repertoire holds 1,400,000 or so clones, with around 98.5% as singletons. The J segment lost 3 bases and the V segment lost 3 bases, leaving 9 bases of the junction unmatched. The CDR3 loop spans 16 amino acids. CDR1 and CDR2 from the germline V gene are SGHDN and FVKESK. This TCR was recovered from a man aged 25 to 40 in good health. The sequencing sample was made of naive CD4+ T cells sorted from blood. This sample's subset: CD45RA+ positively selected. V usage is TRBV14 and J usage is TRBJ2-5; 8 nucleotides agree with TRBD1. The CDR3: CASSQQPGQAKETQYF. The CDR3 bases are TGTGCCAGCAGCCAGCAACCGGGACAGGCCAAAGAGACCCAGTACTTC.